Listed below are T cell receptor beta chains from one sample, sequenced in a study of cytomegalovirus exposure and HLA in healthy donors. The method was immunoSEQ multiplex PCR; TCRdb's version includes in-frame clones alone and lacks a portion of them. The sample has 70,000 to 100,000 clones, and its top ten clones hold about 4.1%. The sequenced sample was PBMCs. These receptors were obtained from a man aged 18 to 30 in good health and CMV-seropositive. The CDR3 runs from the conserved cysteine through the conserved F or W. The D gene is left open where the match is weak.

V gene: TRBV28
D gene: .
J gene: TRBJ2-7
CDR3 protein: CASSLSWGLSLNEQYF
CDR3 DNA: TGTGCCAGCAGTTTGTCGTGGGGGCTAAGTCTTAACGAGCAGTACTTC

V gene: TRBV7-9
D gene: .
J gene: TRBJ2-7
CDR3 protein: CASSLEGQSYEQYF
CDR3 DNA: TGTGCCAGCAGCTTAGAGGGACAATCCTACGAGCAGTACTTC

V gene: TRBV19
D gene: .
J gene: TRBJ2-2
CDR3 protein: CASLTSTGELFF
CDR3 DNA: TGTGCCAGTTTAACTTCGACCGGGGAGCTGTTTTTT

V gene: TRBV5-1
D gene: TRBD1
J gene: TRBJ1-4
CDR3 protein: CASSPRRDRGNEKLFF
CDR3 DNA: TGCGCCAGCAGCCCGAGAAGGGACAGGGGGAATGAAAAACTGTTTTTT

V gene: TRBV5-1
D gene: .
J gene: TRBJ1-4
CDR3 protein: CASSSLAANEKLFF
CDR3 DNA: TGCGCCAGCAGCTCTCTCGCGGCTAATGAAAAACTGTTTTTT

V gene: TRBV30
D gene: TRBD1
J gene: TRBJ2-7
CDR3 protein: CAWSDWDSKLTYEQYF
CDR3 DNA: TGTGCCTGGAGTGATTGGGACAGCAAACTTACCTACGAGCAGTACTTC

V gene: TRBV19
D gene: .
J gene: TRBJ2-7
CDR3 protein: CASSASVAYEQYF
CDR3 DNA: TGTGCCAGTAGTGCTTCGGTGGCCTACGAGCAGTACTTC

V gene: TRBV6-1
D gene: TRBD1
J gene: TRBJ2-7
CDR3 protein: CASSEDRGGEQYF
CDR3 DNA: TGTGCCAGCAGCGAAGACAGGGGGGGCGAGCAGTACTTC

V gene: TRBV18
D gene: TRBD1
J gene: TRBJ2-7
CDR3 protein: CASSLGTGGYEQYF
CDR3 DNA: TGTGCCAGCTCACTCGGGACAGGGGGGTACGAGCAGTACTTC

V gene: TRBV2
D gene: TRBD1
J gene: TRBJ2-1
CDR3 protein: CASSGQGYNEQFF
CDR3 DNA: TGTGCCAGCAGTGGACAGGGATACAATGAGCAGTTCTTC

V gene: TRBV28
D gene: TRBD1
J gene: TRBJ1-5
CDR3 protein: CASTTGGSNQPQHF
CDR3 DNA: TGTGCCAGCACAACAGGGGGTTCCAATCAGCCCCAGCATTTT

V gene: TRBV19
D gene: .
J gene: TRBJ2-1
CDR3 protein: CASSVNSFSYNEQFF
CDR3 DNA: TGTGCCAGTAGCGTCAACAGCTTTTCCTACAATGAGCAGTTCTTC

V gene: TRBV28
D gene: .
J gene: TRBJ1-5
CDR3 protein: CASSPRGQPQHF
CDR3 DNA: TGTGCCAGCAGTCCAAGGGGCCAGCCCCAGCATTTT

V gene: TRBV19
D gene: .
J gene: TRBJ1-1
CDR3 protein: CASSTPDRLNTEAFF
CDR3 DNA: TGTGCCAGTAGTACCCCGGACAGATTGAACACTGAAGCTTTCTTT

V gene: TRBV7-2
D gene: TRBD1
J gene: TRBJ1-1
CDR3 protein: CASSRDSPACFF
CDR3 DNA: TGTGCCAGCAGCCGGGACAGTCCGGCGTGTTTCTTT

V gene: TRBV29-1
D gene: TRBD1
J gene: TRBJ1-1
CDR3 protein: CSVGARAQGGDAFF
CDR3 DNA: TGCAGCGTTGGAGCCAGGGCGCAGGGGGGAGACGCTTTCTTT

V gene: TRBV9
D gene: TRBD2
J gene: TRBJ2-4
CDR3 protein: CASSVGGGENIQYF
CDR3 DNA: TGTGCCAGCAGCGTGGGGGGGGGAGAAAACATTCAGTACTTC

V gene: TRBV2
D gene: .
J gene: TRBJ1-5
CDR3 protein: CAIPNFPGHVTRGNQPQHF
CDR3 DNA: TGTGCCATCCCCAATTTTCCGGGACACGTAACCCGTGGCAATCAGCCCCAGCATTTT

V gene: TRBV7-7
D gene: TRBD1
J gene: TRBJ2-7
CDR3 protein: CASSKGQGSSYEQYF
CDR3 DNA: TGTGCTAGCAGTAAAGGACAGGGAAGCTCCTACGAGCAGTACTTC

V gene: TRBV7-3
D gene: TRBD2
J gene: TRBJ2-5
CDR3 protein: CASSMLRGSGETQYF
CDR3 DNA: TGTGCCAGCAGCATGTTGCGGGGGTCGGGAGAGACCCAGTACTTC

V gene: TRBV28
D gene: TRBD2
J gene: TRBJ2-3
CDR3 protein: CASSTRGDTQYF
CDR3 DNA: TGTGCCAGCAGTACGCGGGGGGATACGCAGTATTTT

V gene: TRBV28
D gene: .
J gene: TRBJ2-1
CDR3 protein: CASSLGRVTHEQFF
CDR3 DNA: TGTGCCAGCAGTTTAGGCAGGGTGACCCATGAGCAGTTCTTC

V gene: TRBV6-1
D gene: .
J gene: TRBJ1-1
CDR3 protein: CASSELASVNTEAFF
CDR3 DNA: TGTGCCAGCAGTGAACTAGCGAGTGTGAACACTGAAGCTTTCTTT

V gene: TRBV6-6
D gene: .
J gene: TRBJ2-3
CDR3 protein: CASSYSPGTDTQYF
CDR3 DNA: TGTGCCAGCAGTTACTCTCCCGGCACAGATACGCAGTATTTT

V gene: TRBV10-2
D gene: .
J gene: TRBJ1-6
CDR3 protein: CATSGGGHSPLHF
CDR3 DNA: TGCGCCACATCGGGGGGGGGCCATTCACCCCTCCACTTT

V gene: TRBV14
D gene: .
J gene: TRBJ1-5
CDR3 protein: CASSPRGGRQPQHF
CDR3 DNA: TGTGCCAGCAGCCCTCGGGGGGGGAGACAGCCCCAGCATTTT

V gene: TRBV5-1
D gene: TRBD2
J gene: TRBJ2-7
CDR3 protein: CASSSLLAGTSYEQYF
CDR3 DNA: TGCGCCAGCAGCTCATTACTAGCGGGGACCTCCTACGAGCAGTACTTC

V gene: TRBV18
D gene: TRBD1
J gene: TRBJ1-1
CDR3 protein: CASSFRTGPDTEAFF
CDR3 DNA: TGTGCCAGCTCATTTCGGACAGGGCCGGACACTGAAGCTTTCTTT

V gene: TRBV5-1
D gene: TRBD1
J gene: TRBJ1-3
CDR3 protein: CASSLEPDRPLGGNTIYF
CDR3 DNA: TGCGCCAGCAGCCTGGAACCGGACAGGCCGCTCGGGGGAAACACCATATATTTT

V gene: TRBV5-1
D gene: .
J gene: TRBJ1-4
CDR3 protein: CASSLGVSIVANEKLFF
CDR3 DNA: TGCGCCAGCAGCTTGGGAGTATCGATAGTGGCTAATGAAAAACTGTTTTTT

V gene: TRBV10-3
D gene: TRBD1
J gene: TRBJ1-2
CDR3 protein: CAISPGGTVGANYGYTF
CDR3 DNA: TGTGCCATCAGCCCGGGGGGGACAGTTGGGGCTAACTATGGCTACACCTTC

V gene: TRBV9
D gene: .
J gene: TRBJ2-4
CDR3 protein: CASSVGGQLNIQYF
CDR3 DNA: TGTGCCAGCAGCGTAGGCGGACAGTTAAACATTCAGTACTTC

V gene: TRBV27
D gene: TRBD1
J gene: TRBJ1-5
CDR3 protein: CASRTTGGSYSNQPQHF
CDR3 DNA: TGTGCCAGCAGGACTACAGGGGGAAGTTATAGCAATCAGCCCCAGCATTTT

V gene: TRBV5-1
D gene: TRBD1
J gene: TRBJ1-1
CDR3 protein: CASSLGDRDTTEAFF
CDR3 DNA: TGCGCCAGCAGCTTGGGGGACAGGGATACCACTGAAGCTTTCTTT

V gene: TRBV28
D gene: TRBD1
J gene: TRBJ2-4
CDR3 protein: CASSPEQGVLSWGKNIQYF
CDR3 DNA: TGTGCCAGCAGTCCTGAACAGGGGGTCCTATCCTGGGGCAAAAACATTCAGTACTTC

V gene: TRBV7-9
D gene: TRBD1
J gene: TRBJ1-1
CDR3 protein: CALGQENTEAFF
CDR3 DNA: TGTGCGCTCGGACAGGAAAACACTGAAGCTTTCTTT

V gene: TRBV5-6
D gene: .
J gene: TRBJ1-4
CDR3 protein: CASSLVATNEKLFF
CDR3 DNA: TGTGCCAGCAGCTTGGTAGCAACTAATGAAAAACTGTTTTTT

V gene: TRBV25-1
D gene: .
J gene: TRBJ2-5
CDR3 protein: CASRDLDRTETQYF
CDR3 DNA: TGTGCCAGCAGGGACCTGGACAGAACGGAGACCCAGTACTTC

V gene: TRBV2
D gene: TRBD1
J gene: TRBJ2-2
CDR3 protein: CASSADRTGELFF
CDR3 DNA: TGTGCCAGCAGCGCGGACAGGACCGGGGAGCTGTTTTTT

V gene: TRBV11-1
D gene: .
J gene: TRBJ2-7
CDR3 protein: CASSLAPTGFHEQYF
CDR3 DNA: TGTGCCAGCAGCTTAGCCCCCACAGGGTTCCACGAGCAGTACTTC

V gene: TRBV7-6
D gene: TRBD2
J gene: TRBJ2-1
CDR3 protein: CASSSRLTGRQTYNEQFF
CDR3 DNA: TGTGCCAGCAGCAGCCGGCTCACCGGGAGGCAAACCTACAATGAGCAGTTCTTC